This entry is about one T cell receptor beta chain. Antigen specificity is unknown. This specimen comes from a study of chemoradiotherapy in HPV16-positive cancers. Germline assignment: CDR1 SQVTM and CDR2 ANQGSEA. V was pared by 4 bases and J by 0 bases, with 7 bases between. The CDR3 runs 12 residues. Study findings and constraints: Candidate HPV-specific clones and E7-related TCR motifs grew in tumor during treatment.

Sequencing was performed with immunoSEQ multiplex PCR; in TCRdb, only in-frame clones are kept and a portion is missing. The table shows about 24,000 clones, with approximately 84% occurring only once. The TCR sequence derives from a human donor with HPV-associated anogenital cancer. Sequencing was performed on blood, taken from a patient who underwent chemoradiotherapy. This chain uses TRBV29-1 with TRBJ2-7; a possible D gene is TRBD1 (5 bases). CDR3 amino acids: CSVGRVSYEQYF. CDR3 bases: TGCAGCGTTGGCAGGGTCTCCTACGAGCAGTACTTC.